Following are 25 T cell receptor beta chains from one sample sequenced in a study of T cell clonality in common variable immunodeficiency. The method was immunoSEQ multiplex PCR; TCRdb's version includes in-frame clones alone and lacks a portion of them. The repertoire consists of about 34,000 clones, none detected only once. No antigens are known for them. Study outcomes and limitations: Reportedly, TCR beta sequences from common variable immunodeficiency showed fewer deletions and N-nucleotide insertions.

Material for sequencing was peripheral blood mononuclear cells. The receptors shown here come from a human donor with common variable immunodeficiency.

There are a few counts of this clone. The sequenced part of the CDR3 DNA is TGTGCCAGCTGGTCTACAGGGGCCCTCGAG. Its protein product is CASWSTGALE. The entire CDR3 protein reads CASWSTGALEQYF. This chain links TRBV18 with TRBJ2-7, with 7 bases matching TRBD1. The CDR3 end is not reached by the read, which stops 3 residues before it; the germline J gene fills it in. The V and J ends lost 7 bases and 6 bases, in that order; junction bases with no gene match: 9. This CDR3 is built from 13 residues. Germline lookup yields CDR1 KGHSH and CDR2 LQKENI.

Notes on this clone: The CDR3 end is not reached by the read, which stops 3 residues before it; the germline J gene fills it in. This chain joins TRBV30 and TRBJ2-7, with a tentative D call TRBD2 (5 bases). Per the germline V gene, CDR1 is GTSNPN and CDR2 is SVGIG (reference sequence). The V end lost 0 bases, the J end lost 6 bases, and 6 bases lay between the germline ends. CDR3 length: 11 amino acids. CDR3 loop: CAWSVRGEQYF. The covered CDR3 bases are TGTGCCTGGAGTGTCCGGGGCGAG.

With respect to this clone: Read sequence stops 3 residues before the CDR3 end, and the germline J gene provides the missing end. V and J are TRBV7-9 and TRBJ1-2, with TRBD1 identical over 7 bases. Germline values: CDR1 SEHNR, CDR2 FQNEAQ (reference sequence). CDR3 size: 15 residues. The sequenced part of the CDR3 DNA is TGTGCCAGCAGCTTAGAAGGGGGCTGGGAGAGCGGC. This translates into CASSLEGGWESG. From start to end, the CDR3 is CASSLEGGWESGYTF.

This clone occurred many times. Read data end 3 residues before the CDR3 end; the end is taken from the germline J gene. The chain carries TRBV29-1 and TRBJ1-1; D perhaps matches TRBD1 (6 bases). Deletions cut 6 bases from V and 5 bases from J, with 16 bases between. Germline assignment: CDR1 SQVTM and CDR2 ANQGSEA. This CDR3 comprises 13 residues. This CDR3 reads CSVNPGEGTEAFF. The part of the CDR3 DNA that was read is TGCAGCGTAAACCCAGGGGAGGGGACTGAA.

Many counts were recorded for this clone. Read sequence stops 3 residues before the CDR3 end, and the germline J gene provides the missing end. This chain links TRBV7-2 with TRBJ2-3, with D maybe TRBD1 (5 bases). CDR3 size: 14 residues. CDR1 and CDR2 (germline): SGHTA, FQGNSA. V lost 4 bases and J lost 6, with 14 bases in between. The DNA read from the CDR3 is TGTGCCAGCAGCTCTCGACCTCACAGGGATACG. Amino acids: CASSSRPHRDT. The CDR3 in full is CASSSRPHRDTQYF.

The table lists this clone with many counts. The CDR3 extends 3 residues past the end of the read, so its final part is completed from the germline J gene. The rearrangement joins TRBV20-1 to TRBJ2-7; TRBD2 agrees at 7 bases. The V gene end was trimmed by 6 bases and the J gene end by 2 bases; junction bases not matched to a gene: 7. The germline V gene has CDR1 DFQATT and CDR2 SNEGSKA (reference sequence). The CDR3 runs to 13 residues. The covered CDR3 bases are TGCAGTGCATGGCTAGCGGAGACCTACGAG. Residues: CSAWLAETYE. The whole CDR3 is CSAWLAETYEQYF.

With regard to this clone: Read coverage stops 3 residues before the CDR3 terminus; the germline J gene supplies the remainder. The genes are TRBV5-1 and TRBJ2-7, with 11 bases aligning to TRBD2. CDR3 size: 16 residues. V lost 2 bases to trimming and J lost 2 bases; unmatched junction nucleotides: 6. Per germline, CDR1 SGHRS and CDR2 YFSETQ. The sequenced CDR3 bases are TGCGCCAGCAGCTTACTAGCGGGAGAACTAGCCTACGAG. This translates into CASSLLAGELAYE. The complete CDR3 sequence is CASSLLAGELAYEQYF.

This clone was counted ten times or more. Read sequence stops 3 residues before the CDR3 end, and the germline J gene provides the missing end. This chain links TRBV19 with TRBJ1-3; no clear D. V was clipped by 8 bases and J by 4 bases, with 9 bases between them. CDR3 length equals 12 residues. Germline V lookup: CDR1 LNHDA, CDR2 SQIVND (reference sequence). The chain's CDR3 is CASGAVGNTIYF. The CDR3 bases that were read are TGTGCCAGTGGAGCGGTGGGAAACACC.

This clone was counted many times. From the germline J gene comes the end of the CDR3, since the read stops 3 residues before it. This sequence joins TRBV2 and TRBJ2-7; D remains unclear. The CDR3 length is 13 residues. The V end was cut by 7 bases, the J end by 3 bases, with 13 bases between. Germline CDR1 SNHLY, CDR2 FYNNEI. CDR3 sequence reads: CASIGVHHYEQYF. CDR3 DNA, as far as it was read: TGTGCCAGCATCGGTGTGCACCACTACGAG.

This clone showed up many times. The CDR3: CAISEVGSEAFF. The CDR3 bases that were read are TGTGCCATCAGTGAGGTGGGCTCTGAA. The chain combines TRBV10-3 with TRBJ1-1; D not resolved. The read terminates 3 residues before the CDR3 end, so the remaining end is supplied by the germline J gene. V was trimmed by 2 bases and J by 6 bases, leaving 7 bases between them. Germline lookup yields CDR1 ENHRY and CDR2 SYGVKD. CDR3 length: 12 amino acids.

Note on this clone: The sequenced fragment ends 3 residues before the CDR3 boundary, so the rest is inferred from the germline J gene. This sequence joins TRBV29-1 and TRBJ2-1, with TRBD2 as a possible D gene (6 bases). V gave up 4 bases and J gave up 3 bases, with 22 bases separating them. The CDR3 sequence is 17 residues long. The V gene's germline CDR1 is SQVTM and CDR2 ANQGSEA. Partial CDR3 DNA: TGCAGCGTTGCAGGGCTAGCGAGAGAGATTCGCTACAATGAG. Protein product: CSVAGLAREIRYNE. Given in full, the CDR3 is CSVAGLAREIRYNEQFF.

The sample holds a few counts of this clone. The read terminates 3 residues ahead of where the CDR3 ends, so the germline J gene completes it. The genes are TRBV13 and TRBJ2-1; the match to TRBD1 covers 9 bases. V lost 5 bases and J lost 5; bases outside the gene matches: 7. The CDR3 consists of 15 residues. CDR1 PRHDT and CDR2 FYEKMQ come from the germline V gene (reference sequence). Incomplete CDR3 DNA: TGTGCCAGCAGCCGGGCGGGACAGGGAGACAATGAG. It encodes CASSRAGQGDNE. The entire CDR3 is CASSRAGQGDNEQFF.

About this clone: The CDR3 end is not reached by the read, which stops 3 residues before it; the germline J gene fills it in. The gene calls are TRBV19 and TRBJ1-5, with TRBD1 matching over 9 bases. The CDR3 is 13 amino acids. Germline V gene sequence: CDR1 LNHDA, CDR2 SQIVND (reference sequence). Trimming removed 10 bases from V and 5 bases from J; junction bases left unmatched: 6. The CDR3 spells CATTTGGYQPQHF. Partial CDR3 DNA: TGTGCCACGACGACAGGGGGTTATCAGCCC.

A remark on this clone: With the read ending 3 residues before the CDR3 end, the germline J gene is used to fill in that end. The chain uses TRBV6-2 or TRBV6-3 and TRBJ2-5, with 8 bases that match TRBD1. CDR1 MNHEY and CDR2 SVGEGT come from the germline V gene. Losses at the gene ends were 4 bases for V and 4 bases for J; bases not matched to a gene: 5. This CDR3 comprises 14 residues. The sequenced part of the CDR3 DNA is TGTGCCAGCAGTTTGGCAGGGGGCGCAGAGACC. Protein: CASSLAGGAET. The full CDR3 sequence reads CASSLAGGAETQYF.

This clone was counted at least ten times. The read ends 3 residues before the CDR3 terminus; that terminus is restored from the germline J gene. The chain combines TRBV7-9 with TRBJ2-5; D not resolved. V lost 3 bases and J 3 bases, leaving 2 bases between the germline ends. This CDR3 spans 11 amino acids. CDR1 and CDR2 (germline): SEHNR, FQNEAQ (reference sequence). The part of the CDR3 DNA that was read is TGTGCCAGCAGCTTTAAAGAGACC. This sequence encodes CASSFKET. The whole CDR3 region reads CASSFKETQYF.

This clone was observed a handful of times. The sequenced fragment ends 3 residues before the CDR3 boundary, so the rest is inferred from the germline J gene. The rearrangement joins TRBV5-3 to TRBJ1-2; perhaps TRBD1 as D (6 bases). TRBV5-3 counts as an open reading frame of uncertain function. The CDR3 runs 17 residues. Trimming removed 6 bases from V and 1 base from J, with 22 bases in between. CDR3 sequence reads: CARIHCTEQGNNYGYTF. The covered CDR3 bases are TGTGCCAGAATCCACTGCACCGAACAGGGTAATAACTATGGC.

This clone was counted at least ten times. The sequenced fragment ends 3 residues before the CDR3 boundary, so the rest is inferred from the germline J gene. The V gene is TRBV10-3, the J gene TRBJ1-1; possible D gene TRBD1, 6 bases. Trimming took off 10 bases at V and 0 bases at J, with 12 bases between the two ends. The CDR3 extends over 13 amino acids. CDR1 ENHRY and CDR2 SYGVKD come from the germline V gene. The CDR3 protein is CATGDTLNTEAFF. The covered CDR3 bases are TGTGCCACCGGGGACACCTTGAACACTGAA.

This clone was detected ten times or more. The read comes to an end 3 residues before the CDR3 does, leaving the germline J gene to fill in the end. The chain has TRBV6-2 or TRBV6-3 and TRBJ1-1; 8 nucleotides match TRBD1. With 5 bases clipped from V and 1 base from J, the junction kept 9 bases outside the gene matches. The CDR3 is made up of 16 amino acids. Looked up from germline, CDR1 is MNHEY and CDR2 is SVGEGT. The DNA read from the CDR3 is TGTGCCAGCAGTGAGGCAGGGACAGGAACGAACACTGAA. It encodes CASSEAGTGTNTE. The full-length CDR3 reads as CASSEAGTGTNTEAFF.

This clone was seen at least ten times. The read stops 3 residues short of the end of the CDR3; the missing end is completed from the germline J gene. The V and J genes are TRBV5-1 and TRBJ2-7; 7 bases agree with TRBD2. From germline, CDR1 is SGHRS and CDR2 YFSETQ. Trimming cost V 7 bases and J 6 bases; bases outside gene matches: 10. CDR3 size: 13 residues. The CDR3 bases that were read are TGCGCCAGCCACCCCACCGGCGGGGGCGAG. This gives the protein CASHPTGGGE. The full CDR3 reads CASHPTGGGEQYF.

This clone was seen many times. The CDR3 bases that were read are TGTGCCAGCAGCCCCGAACTAGGTAATGAG. Amino acid sequence: CASSPELGNE. The complete CDR3 reads CASSPELGNEQFF. This sequence joins TRBV7-3 and TRBJ2-1, with D possibly matching TRBD2 (5 bases). The CDR3 extends 3 residues past the end of the read, so its final part is completed from the germline J gene. Trimming took 5 bases from V and 7 from J, leaving 12 bases between them. Germline values: CDR1 SGHTA, CDR2 FQGTGA. The CDR3 runs 13 residues.

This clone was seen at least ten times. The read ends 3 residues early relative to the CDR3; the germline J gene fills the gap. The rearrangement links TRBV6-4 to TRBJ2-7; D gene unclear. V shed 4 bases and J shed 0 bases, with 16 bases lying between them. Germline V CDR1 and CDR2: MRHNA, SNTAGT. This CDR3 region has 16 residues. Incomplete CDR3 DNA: TGTGCCAGCAGTGCCCCACTCCCGGCTAGCTCCTACGAG. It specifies CASSAPLPASSYE. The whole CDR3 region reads CASSAPLPASSYEQYF.

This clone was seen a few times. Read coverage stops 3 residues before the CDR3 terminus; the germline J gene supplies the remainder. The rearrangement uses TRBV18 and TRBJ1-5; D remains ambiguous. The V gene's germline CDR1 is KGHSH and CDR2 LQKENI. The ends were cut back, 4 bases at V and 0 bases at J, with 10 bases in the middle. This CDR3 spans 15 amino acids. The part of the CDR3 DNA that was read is TGTGCCAGCTCACTCACAGATAGTAGCAATCAGCCC. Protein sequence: CASSLTDSSNQP. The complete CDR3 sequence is CASSLTDSSNQPQHF.

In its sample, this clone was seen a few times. The CDR3 region is CASSTNRDTEAFF. CDR3 bases read: TGTGCCAGCTCAACAAACAGGGACACTGAA. The chain joins TRBV18 to TRBJ1-1; D may be TRBD1 (6 bases). The DNA ends 3 residues before the CDR3 does, and the rest of the CDR3 is filled in from the germline J gene. V was clipped by 5 bases and J by 3 bases, with 10 bases between them. The length of the CDR3 is 13 residues. The germline V gene has CDR1 KGHSH and CDR2 LQKENI.

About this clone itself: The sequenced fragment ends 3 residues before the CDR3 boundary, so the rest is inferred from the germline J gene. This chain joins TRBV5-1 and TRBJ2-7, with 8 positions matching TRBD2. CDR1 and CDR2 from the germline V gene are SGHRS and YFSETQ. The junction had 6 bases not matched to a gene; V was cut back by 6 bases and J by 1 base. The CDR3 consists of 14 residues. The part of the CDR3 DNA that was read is TGCGCCAGCACTCCGGTAGCGGGATCCTACGAG. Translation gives CASTPVAGSYE. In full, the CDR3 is CASTPVAGSYEQYF.

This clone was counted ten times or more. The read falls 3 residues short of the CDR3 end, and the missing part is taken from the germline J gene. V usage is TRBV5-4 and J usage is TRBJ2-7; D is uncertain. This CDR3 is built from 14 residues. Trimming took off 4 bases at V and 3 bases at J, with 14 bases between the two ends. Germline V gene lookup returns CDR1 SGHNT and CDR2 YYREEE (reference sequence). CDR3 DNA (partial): TGTGCCAGCAGCCGGTCCAAATCGCACTACGAG. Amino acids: CASSRSKSHYE. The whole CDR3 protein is CASSRSKSHYEQYF.